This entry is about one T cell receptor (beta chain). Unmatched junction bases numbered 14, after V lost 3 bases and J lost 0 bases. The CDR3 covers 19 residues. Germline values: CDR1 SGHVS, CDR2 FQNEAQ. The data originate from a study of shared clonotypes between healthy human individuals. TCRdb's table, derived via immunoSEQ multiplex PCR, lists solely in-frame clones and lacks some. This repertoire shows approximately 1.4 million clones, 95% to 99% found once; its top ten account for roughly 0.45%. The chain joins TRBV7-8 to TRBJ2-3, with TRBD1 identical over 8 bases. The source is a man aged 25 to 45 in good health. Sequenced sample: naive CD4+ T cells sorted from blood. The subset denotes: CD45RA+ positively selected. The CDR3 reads CASSFLLNRQGSSTDTQYF. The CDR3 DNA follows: TGTGCCAGCAGCTTCCTTCTTAATCGACAGGGGTCTAGCACAGATACGCAGTATTTT.